This T cell receptor (beta chain) is from a study of Ad26.COV2.S vaccination and SARS-CoV-2 variants (dated by TCRdb to 2020 to 2022). For the study in its entirety: Donors in the vaccine arm were drawn from COV1001, a multicentre, randomized, double-blind, placebo-controlled phase I-IIa trial testing Ad26.COV2.S in healthy adults. Ad26.COV2.S was given intramuscularly at 5x10^10 or 1x10^11 viral particles, as a single shot or as two shots 56 days apart. TCRbeta repertoire sequencing was used to assess the specificity and breadth of SARS-CoV-2-reactive T cell receptors after Ad26.COV2.S vaccination. A total of approximately 32 samples were included in the TCR-sequenced set, comprising roughly 19 Ad26.COV2.S vaccine recipients, 5 placebo recipients and 8 SARS-CoV-2 convalescent individuals. Trial participants were randomized into five groups of five, in which low-dose or high-dose Ad26.COV2.S was given once or twice, or placebo was given on both occasions. Investigators did not know the trial group allocation while performing experiments and assessing outcomes. The research as a whole found: The authors noted that the TCR breadth and depth analyses may have underestimated total T cell responses. The study was not powered to compare responses between vaccine doses or regimens. Vaccine and placebo recipients had similar non-spike TCR breadth, a finding consistent with the vaccine containing only spike. After vaccination, spike-specific CD8+ and CD4+ T cell responses were reported to show substantial breadth. Higher spike-specific TCR breadth was observed in Ad26.COV2.S recipients than in placebo recipients (P = 0.0014).

Measured from the cysteine to the phenylalanine, the CDR3 is 14 residues long. Solely the CDR3 DNA is kept, with 42 bases framed from the first base. Details on this clone: The antigen it binds to is not known. No per-base quality is available; no much larger clone lies one base away.

The treatment or condition label, as the study defines it: roughly 19 received Ad26.COV2.S at low or high dose, single or two shots; a few received placebo; per-sample allocation not given. For vaccine and placebo recipients, the sequenced repertoires came from samples collected on day 63 after the first injection. Between 29 July and 7 August 2020, Cohort 1b enrolled some 25 adults aged 18-55 years at one site in Boston, USA. Ad26.COV2.S consisted of a replication-incompetent adenovirus type 26 vector by which a prefusion-stabilized SARS-CoV-2 spike protein from the original Wuhan strain was expressed. TCRbeta CDR3 regions were sequenced with the immunoSEQ Assay. After extraction, genomic DNA underwent amplification by bias-controlled multiplex PCR, followed by high-throughput sequencing. Concerning the study's data processing: To quantify the absolute abundance of every unique TCRbeta CDR3 region, sequences were collapsed and filtered. Usable DNA was measured by amplifying reference genes present in all nucleated cells, and TCRbeta template counts were normalized to that usable DNA to estimate T cell fraction. Repertoire TCRs were annotated as SARS-CoV-2-specific when V gene, CDR3 amino acid sequence and J gene were exactly matched to a known reactive TCR set. The reference SARS-CoV-2 TCR set came from MIRA and was filtered for enrichment in COVID-19-positive ImmuneCODE repertoires, removing public or cross-reactive TCRs. Using the MIRA antigens, annotated TCRs were further analysed by specific ORF or by position within an ORF. Depth was the summed frequency of annotated unique rearrangements, while breadth was defined as annotated unique rearrangements over total unique productive rearrangements. Two-sided Wilcoxon rank-sum tests were used to compare TCR breadth between groups. Drawn from immuneACCESS, this table holds only the in-frame rearrangements with V and J called that TCRdb kept. Clones are partly lost; checked studies trace under half to an unresolved V gene and leave the rest unexplained. V, J and clone size reflect that table, while D and trimming were determined from the DNA. Here the sample has 350,000 to 450,000 clones; about 92% occur a single time. The top ten constitute about 1.7% of the sample.

This receptor was obtained from a person aged 18-65 years who received the Ad26.COV2.S COVID-19 vaccine or a placebo. The chain is encoded by TRBV12-2 joined to TRBJ1-1; the DNA was not used to check the table's D call, TRBD1. TRBV12-2 is described as a pseudogene. Here the sequenced sample was peripheral blood, taken in a trial of Ad26.COV2.S vaccine versus placebo. This receptor has the CDR3 CASRERHLNTEAFF. The sequence in DNA is TGTGCAAGTCGAGAGAGACACTTGAACACTGAAGCTTTCTTT.